This section outlines one T cell receptor beta chain sequence together with its context. What it binds is not known. Every participant with HIV received treatment in the United States. This entry is derived from a study of long-term antiretroviral therapy in people with HIV. Study observations and caveats: Diversity measured after ART increased yet remained under transplant donor controls.

Germline assignment: CDR1 PRHDT and CDR2 FYEKMQ (reference sequence). With 0 bases removed from V and 2 bases from J, the gap between germline ends came to 8 bases. The CDR3 spans 15 residues. Researchers ran immunoSEQ v3.0 at survey level. Only in-frame clones appear in the TCRdb table, and some are missing; sequencing was by immunoSEQ multiplex PCR. The table lists 14,000 or so clones, 80% to 90% of them singletons. The sample in question was unsorted PBMCs, obtained 0.4 years after starting antiretroviral therapy. The chain employs TRBV13 and TRBJ2-1; a weak D match, TRBD1 (6 bases). The sequence was collected from a man aged 25-45 years with HIV. The CDR3 sequence: CASSLGRDTYNEQFF. The DNA of the CDR3 is TGTGCCAGCAGCTTAGGCAGGGACACCTACAATGAGCAGTTCTTC.